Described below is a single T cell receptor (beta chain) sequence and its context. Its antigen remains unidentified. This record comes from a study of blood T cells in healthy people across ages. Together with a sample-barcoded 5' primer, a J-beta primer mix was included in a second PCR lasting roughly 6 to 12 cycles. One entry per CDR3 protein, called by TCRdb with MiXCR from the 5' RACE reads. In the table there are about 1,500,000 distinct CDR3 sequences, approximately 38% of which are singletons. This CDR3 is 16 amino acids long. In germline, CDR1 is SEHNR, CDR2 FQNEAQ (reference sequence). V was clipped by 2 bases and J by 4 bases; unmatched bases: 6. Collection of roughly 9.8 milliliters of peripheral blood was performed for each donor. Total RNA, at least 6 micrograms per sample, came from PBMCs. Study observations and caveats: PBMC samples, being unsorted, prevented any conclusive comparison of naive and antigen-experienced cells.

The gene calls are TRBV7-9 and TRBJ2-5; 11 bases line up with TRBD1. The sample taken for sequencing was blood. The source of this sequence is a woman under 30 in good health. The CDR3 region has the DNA TGTGCCAGCAGCTTAACCGGGACAGGGGGACGAGAGACCCAGTACTTC. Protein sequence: CASSLTGTGGRETQYF. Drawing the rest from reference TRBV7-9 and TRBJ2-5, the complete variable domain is DTGVSQNPRHKITKRGQNVTFRCDPISEHNRLYWYRQTLGQGPEFLTYFQNEAQLEKSRLLSDRFSAERPKGSFSTLEIQRTEQGDSAMYLCASSLTGTGGRETQYFGPGTRLLVL.